Below, 22 T cell receptor beta chains from the same sample are listed, as sequenced in a study of blood T cells in healthy people across ages. Together with a sample-barcoded 5' primer, a J-beta primer mix was included in a second PCR lasting roughly 6 to 12 cycles. TCRdb re-derived calls from the 5' RACE reads in MiXCR, one entry per CDR3 protein. The sample contains some 760,000 distinct CDR3 sequences, just under 25% of which appear only once. These data were also reused for a study on T cells of mothers and their children.

Input material: blood. These TCRs come from a boy between 5 and 17 years old in good health.

This clonotype has a handful of counts. The chain joins TRBV5-1 to TRBJ2-7, with a weak D call TRBD2 (6 bases). Trimming pared 0 bases from V and 2 bases from J, leaving 15 bases between. The CDR3 loop spans 16 amino acids. Per the germline V gene, CDR1 is SGHRS and CDR2 is YFSETQ. CDR3 DNA: TGCGCCAGCAGCTTGGAATCGCAGGGAGGTCCCTACGAGCAGTACTTC. It yields the protein CASSLESQGGPYEQYF.

The chain combines TRBV28 with TRBJ2-5, with D perhaps being TRBD1 or TRBD2 (5 bases each). The end of the DNA aligns better with TRBJ2-7, so the J call may be wrong. The CDR3 is 13 amino acids. Per germline, CDR1 MDHEN and CDR2 SYDVKM. CDR3: CASSPGSGLEQYF. The DNA for the CDR3 is TGTGCCAGCAGCCCGGGGTCGGGGCTCGAGCAGTACTTC.

CDR3 protein: CASSDLAGGSYNEQFF. The CDR3 DNA is TGTGCCAGCAGTGATCTAGCGGGCGGCTCCTACAATGAGCAGTTCTTC. The chain has TRBV25-1 and TRBJ2-1, with TRBD2 matching over 8 bases. Germline loops: CDR1 MGHDK, CDR2 SYGVNS. The CDR3 loop spans 16 amino acids. The V and J ends lost 3 bases and 0 bases, in that order; junction bases with no gene match: 4. The variable domain in full, completed from reference TRBV25-1 and TRBJ2-1, reads EADIYQTPRYLVIGTGKKITLECSQTMGHDKMYWYQQDPGMELHLIHYSYGVNSTEKGDLSSESTVSRIRTEHFPLTLESARPSHTSQYLCASSDLAGGSYNEQFFGPGTRLTVL.

This rearrangement joins TRBV5-1 to TRBJ2-3; D unresolved. The CDR3 spans 15 residues. Trimming removed 4 bases at V and 2 bases at J, with 14 bases between. Per germline, CDR1 SGHRS and CDR2 YFSETQ. DNA of the CDR3: TGCGCCAGCAGCCCAACAGAGCCGCCCACAGATACGCAGTATTTT. Translation: CASSPTEPPTDTQYF.

This clonotype appeared a few times. The chain recombines TRBV7-3 with TRBJ2-1; D is tentatively TRBD1 or TRBD2 (5 bases each). With 8 bases removed from V and 5 bases from J, the gap between germline ends came to 13 bases. Germline assignment: CDR1 SGHTA and CDR2 FQGTGA. This CDR3 contains 13 residues. The CDR3 loop is CASSRGANNEQFF. CDR3 nucleotide sequence: TGTGCCAGCTCGAGGGGCGCTAACAATGAGCAGTTCTTC.

In its sample, this clonotype was seen a few times. The chain uses TRBV12-5 and TRBJ2-5, with unresolved D. The CDR3 extends over 12 amino acids. With 8 bases removed from V and 4 bases from J, the gap between germline ends came to 11 bases. Germline V gene data show CDR1 as LGHNT and CDR2 as FRNRAP. For the CDR3, the DNA is TGTGCTAGTTTGGCATTAGGAGAGACCCAGTACTTC. Translated, it gives CASLALGETQYF.

The chain recombines TRBV11-2 with TRBJ1-1, with a tentative D call TRBD1 (5 bases). The V gene's germline CDR1 is SGHAT and CDR2 FQNNGV. The V end lost 3 bases, the J end lost 5 bases, and 25 bases lay between the germline ends. There are 18 residues in the CDR3. The CDR3 protein is CASSFTEFAGTQGTEAFF. In nucleotides, the CDR3 is TGTGCCAGCAGCTTTACGGAATTCGCGGGGACCCAAGGAACTGAAGCTTTCTTT.

This chain's CDR3 is CASSESGQPQHF. As DNA, the CDR3 is TGCGCCAGCAGTGAGTCTGGCCAGCCCCAGCATTTT. The chain links TRBV10-2 to TRBJ1-5; the D is unclear. Germline-derived CDR1 and CDR2 are WSHSY and SAAADI. Trimming removed 0 bases at V and 7 bases at J, with 4 bases between. CDR3 length equals 12 residues.

This clonotype was seen more than once but under ten times. The rearrangement joins TRBV15 to TRBJ1-2, with no clear D. Germline loops: CDR1 LNHNV, CDR2 YYDKDF (reference sequence). The CDR3 is 15 residues long. The V end was cut by 0 bases, the J end by 0 bases, with 8 bases between. The CDR3, as DNA: TGTGCCACCAGCAGAGATCCGAAGTCTAACTATGGCTACACCTTC. It specifies CATSRDPKSNYGYTF.

The chain uses TRBV7-6 and TRBJ2-1; either TRBD1 or TRBD2 may fit D (6 bases each). V was pared by 1 base and J by 13 bases, with 14 bases between. From germline, CDR1 is SGHVS and CDR2 FNYEAQ. The CDR3 contains 13 residues. This CDR3 is CASSLVRRGGQFF. The DNA of the CDR3 is TGTGCCAGCAGCTTAGTTCGCAGGGGAGGACAGTTCTTC.

Here the CDR3 DNA reads TGCGCCAGCAGCTTGAATACTCTAGCGGGATTGGCCAAAAACATTCAGTACTTC. Encoded protein: CASSLNTLAGLAKNIQYF. The chain couples TRBV5-1 to TRBJ2-4; 9 positions match TRBD2. Germline-derived CDR1 and CDR2 are SGHRS and YFSETQ. V lost 1 base and J lost 1; bases outside the gene matches: 9. CDR3 length equals 18 residues. Together with reference TRBV5-1 and TRBJ2-4, the CDR3 gives the full variable domain: KAGVTQTPRYLIKTRGQQVTLSCSPISGHRSVSWYQQTPGQGLQFLFEYFSETQRNKGNFPGRFSGRQFSNSRSEMNVSTLELGDSALYLCASSLNTLAGLAKNIQYFGAGTRLSVL.

This clonotype occurred a few times. The genes are TRBV29-1 and TRBJ2-5; perhaps TRBD2 as D (5 bases). The germline CDR1 and CDR2 sequences are SQVTM and ANQGSEA. CDR3 length equals 13 residues. Here the CDR3 DNA reads TGCAGTGCTGAGGGCCAAGTTAAAGAGACCCAGTACTTC. Translated: CSAEGQVKETQYF.

The CDR3 is CASSPIRGRGEQFF. The CDR3, as DNA: TGTGCCAGCAGCCCGATCCGGGGGCGGGGTGAGCAGTTCTTC. The chain carries TRBV9 and TRBJ2-5; TRBD1 or TRBD2 may be the D gene (6 bases each). Gene TRBJ2-1 matches the end of the DNA better, so the J call may be wrong. Looked up from germline, CDR1 is SGDLS and CDR2 is YYNGEE. This CDR3 comprises 14 residues.

This clonotype was counted a few times. This chain joins TRBV4-3 and TRBJ2-7; the match to TRBD1 covers 8 bases. The CDR3 is made up of 16 amino acids. Trimming took 1 base from V and 1 from J; bases not matched to a gene: 6. Germline V gene data show CDR1 as LGHNA and CDR2 as YSLEER. The CDR3 protein is CASSQGLGTGSYEQYF. The CDR3 DNA sequence: TGCGCCAGCAGCCAAGGTCTAGGGACAGGTTCCTACGAGCAGTACTTC.

The V gene is TRBV15, the J gene TRBJ2-5; no clear D gene. Trimming pared 2 bases from V and 5 bases from J, leaving 9 bases between. CDR3 size: 13 residues. CDR1 is LNHNV and CDR2 is YYDKDF in the germline V gene (reference sequence). The CDR3 region is CATSRPQPETQYF. The CDR3 DNA sequence: TGTGCCACCAGCAGACCCCAGCCCGAGACCCAGTACTTC.

This sequence joins TRBV7-8 and TRBJ2-7; maybe TRBD2 (5 bases). The V gene's germline CDR1 is SGHVS and CDR2 FQNEAQ. The CDR3 contains 14 residues. V lost 2 bases and J 0 bases, leaving 8 bases between the germline ends. CDR3 sequence: CASSLLATSYEQYF. CDR3 DNA sequence: TGTGCCAGCAGCTTACTAGCCACCTCCTACGAGCAGTACTTC.

A few counts support this clonotype. The CDR3 reads CASSPLAGEEQFF. The CDR3 nucleotides are TGTGCCAGCAGTCCCCTAGCGGGGGAGGAGCAGTTCTTC. The rearrangement joins TRBV6-5 to TRBJ2-5; 10 bases are a match to TRBD2. The DNA end favors TRBJ2-1, so the J call may be wrong. The germline gives CDR1 MNHEY, CDR2 SVGAGI. CDR3 length: 13 residues.

In this sample, this clonotype turned up a few times. The chain has TRBV5-1 and TRBJ2-5; 11 bases map to TRBD2. The CDR3 loop spans 17 amino acids. CDR1 is SGHRS, CDR2 YFSETQ, per germline. The junction had 10 bases not matched to a gene; V was cut back by 2 bases and J by 4 bases. CDR3 DNA sequence: TGCGCCAGCAGCTTCGGCGTCACTAGCGGGGGTACAGAGACCCAGTACTTC. As protein: CASSFGVTSGGTETQYF.

This clonotype came up a few times. The chain employs TRBV7-2 and TRBJ2-3; maybe TRBD1 (5 bases). The ends were cut back, 5 bases at V and 5 bases at J, with 17 bases in the middle. CDR1 is SGHTA, CDR2 FQGNSA, per germline. The length of the CDR3 is 15 residues. The DNA of the CDR3 is TGTGCCAGCAGCCCCCAGGGCCAGTTCAAAGATACGCAGTATTTT. Amino acids: CASSPQGQFKDTQYF.

The chain uses TRBV7-2 and TRBJ1-2; possibly TRBD1 for D (6 bases). The CDR3 contains 14 residues. V lost 0 bases to trimming and J lost 8 bases, with 13 bases between them. The germline V gene encodes CDR1 SGHTA and CDR2 FQGNSA. The CDR3 sequence is CASSLAGAGYGYTF. DNA of the CDR3: TGTGCCAGCAGCTTAGCGGGGGCTGGGTACGGCTACACCTTC.

This chain connects TRBV29-1 to TRBJ2-3; D might be TRBD1 or TRBD2, each matching 5 bases. CDR3 length: 13 residues. The V end lost 7 bases, the J end lost 5 bases, and 16 bases lay between the germline ends. The germline gives CDR1 SQVTM, CDR2 ANQGSEA. CDR3 sequence: CSARGVLGDTQYF. For the CDR3, the DNA is TGCAGCGCCCGAGGGGTGTTGGGAGATACGCAGTATTTT.

The rearrangement links TRBV7-2 to TRBJ2-2; 9 nucleotides line up with TRBD1. V lost 5 bases to trimming and J lost 3 bases; unmatched junction nucleotides: 4. Germline loops: CDR1 SGHTA, CDR2 FQGNSA. CDR3 length equals 15 residues. The DNA for the CDR3 is TGTGCCAGCAGCGCACAGGGGGCGGACACCGGGGAGCTGTTTTTT. This sequence encodes CASSAQGADTGELFF.